The rows below give T cell receptor beta chains drawn from one sample of a study of T cells in narcolepsy. The method was immunoSEQ multiplex PCR; TCRdb's version includes in-frame clones alone and lacks a portion of them. The sample lists around 26,000 clones, about four fifths occurring once. The sample consisted of CD45RA- memory CD4+ T cells from PBMCs. Receptors were obtained from a human donor with narcolepsy. The CDR3 runs from the conserved cysteine through the conserved F or W. Fields, in order: CDR3 length, D gene, clone size, J gene, V gene, CDR3 protein, CDR3 DNA. The D gene is left open where the match is weak. Only part of the rows carry a size: once, few, many, or a class if the clone is expanded.

>15|.|.|TRBJ1-2|TRBV7-8
CASSLMGKGPYGYTF
TGTGCCAGCAGCTTAATGGGGAAGGGGCCTTATGGCTACACCTTC
>16|TRBD2|.|TRBJ2-1|TRBV27
CASSSNGRALPNEQFF
TGTGCCAGCAGTTCGAACGGGAGGGCCCTGCCCAATGAGCAGTTCTTC
>12|.|few|TRBJ1-1|TRBV28
CASSPGPRDAFF
TGTGCCAGCAGCCCTGGACCCCGAGATGCTTTCTTT
>13|TRBD1|.|TRBJ1-2|TRBV10-2
CASSRRGGGGYTF
TGCGCCAGCAGTAGAAGAGGGGGCGGTGGCTACACCTTC
>12|TRBD1|.|TRBJ1-1|TRBV11-2
CASSFYRGSAFF
TGTGCCAGCAGCTTTTACAGGGGATCGGCTTTCTTT
>16|TRBD2|.|TRBJ2-6|TRBV27
CASRTGRSSGANVLTF
TGTGCCAGCAGAACCGGGAGGTCGTCTGGGGCCAACGTCCTGACTTTC
>17|.|few|TRBJ2-7|TRBV28
CASSSSNDGTLLYEQYF
TGTGCCAGCAGTTCCTCCAACGACGGGACTCTACTTTACGAGCAGTACTTC
>15|TRBD1|.|TRBJ1-1|TRBV11-2
CASSLVGTGNTEAFF
TGTGCCAGCAGCTTAGTAGGGACAGGGAACACTGAAGCTTTCTTT
>19|TRBD2|.|TRBJ2-3|TRBV11-2
CASSLRGTSFGEHTDTQYF
TGTGCCAGCAGCTTAAGAGGGACTAGCTTCGGGGAACACACAGATACGCAGTATTTT
>15|.|.|TRBJ1-1|TRBV7-2
CASSLGTGKNTEAFF
TGTGCCAGCAGCTTAGGAACAGGGAAAAACACTGAAGCTTTCTTT
>14|TRBD2|few|TRBJ2-7|TRBV19
CASSMGLAGVEQYF
TGTGCCAGTAGTATGGGACTAGCGGGAGTCGAGCAGTACTTC
>13|.|.|TRBJ2-3|TRBV7-9
CASSTPLALGRYF
TGTGCCAGCAGCACACCCCTGGCGCTAGGGCGGTATTTT
>18|.|.|TRBJ2-3|TRBV5-1
CASSLAMSSWGGTDTQYF
TGCGCCAGCAGCTTGGCCATGAGTAGTTGGGGGGGCACAGATACGCAGTATTTT
>14|.|.|TRBJ1-5|TRBV6-1
CASSDQGGNQPQHF
TGTGCCAGCAGTGATCAGGGAGGCAATCAGCCCCAGCATTTT
>13|.|.|TRBJ1-1|TRBV27
CASSWGENTEAFF
TGTGCCAGCAGTTGGGGTGAGAACACTGAAGCTTTCTTT
>15|.|once|TRBJ2-4|TRBV5-1
CASSPRFMDKNIQYF
TGCGCCAGCAGCCCCAGGTTTATGGACAAAAACATTCAGTACTTC
>16|.|.|TRBJ2-7|TRBV4-3
CASSPQLFSAAYEQYF
TGCGCCAGCAGCCCGCAACTATTTTCCGCGGCCTACGAGCAGTACTTC
>17|.|.|TRBJ1-4|TRBV9
CASSVGVAAGVGEKLFF
TGTGCCAGCAGCGTAGGAGTAGCGGCGGGCGTAGGGGAAAAACTGTTTTTT
>14|TRBD1|medium-sized|TRBJ1-1|TRBV11-2
CASSSYRGGTEAFF
TGTGCCAGCAGCTCCTACAGGGGTGGGACTGAAGCTTTCTTT
>13|.|once|TRBJ1-2|TRBV6-5
CASSYTHYYGYTF
TGTGCCAGCAGTTACACACACTACTATGGCTACACCTTC
>15|.|.|TRBJ2-1|TRBV28
CASNVGVGRYNEQFF
TGTGCCAGCAACGTAGGCGTGGGACGCTACAATGAGCAGTTCTTC
>15|.|few|TRBJ2-3|TRBV7-8
CASSLAGGVTDTQYF
TGTGCCAGCAGCTTAGCGGGAGGAGTGACAGATACGCAGTATTTT
>14|TRBD1|.|TRBJ2-7|TRBV10-2
CASSAGTGVYEQYF
TGCGCCAGCAGCGCCGGGACAGGGGTCTACGAGCAGTACTTC
>16|.|.|TRBJ2-2|TRBV5-5
CASSLIFGGTPGELFF
TGTGCCAGCAGCTTGATATTCGGGGGTACACCCGGGGAGCTGTTTTTT
>14|TRBD1|.|TRBJ2-5|TRBV7-2
CASSLNRGIETQYF
TGTGCCAGCAGCTTAAACAGGGGGATAGAGACCCAGTACTTC
>16|.|.|TRBJ2-7|TRBV28
CASSFHLAVLSYEQYF
TGTGCCAGCAGTTTTCATCTCGCGGTACTCTCCTACGAGCAGTACTTC
>15|.|few|TRBJ2-2|TRBV5-1
CASIVGGANTGELFF
TGCGCCAGCATAGTCGGAGGGGCCAACACCGGGGAGCTGTTTTTT
>14|.|.|TRBJ1-2|TRBV7-9
CASSLPGLNYGYTF
TGTGCCAGCAGCTTACCGGGGTTAAACTATGGCTACACCTTC
>13|.|.|TRBJ2-1|TRBV14
CASSSRLEGPGFF
TGTGCCAGCAGCTCACGACTTGAGGGACCCGGGTTCTTC
>13|.|once|TRBJ2-1|TRBV28
CASSPEYPNEQFF
TGTGCCAGCAGCCCTGAATACCCCAATGAGCAGTTCTTC
>18|TRBD1|.|TRBJ1-1|TRBV10-3
CAISEIMGTASVNTEAFF
TGTGCCATCAGTGAAATAATGGGGACAGCTTCTGTGAACACTGAAGCTTTCTTT
>16|.|.|TRBJ1-1|TRBV5-1
CASSLIPGSVNTEAFF
TGCGCCAGCAGCTTGATACCAGGTTCTGTGAACACTGAAGCTTTCTTT
>15|.|.|TRBJ2-7|TRBV9
CASSVGDWNTYEQYF
TGTGCCAGCAGCGTAGGGGATTGGAATACCTACGAGCAGTACTTC
>18|.|.|TRBJ2-6|TRBV7-9
CASSFNTQLSSGANVLTF
TGTGCCAGCAGTTTTAACACCCAGCTTTCCTCTGGGGCCAACGTCCTGACTTTC